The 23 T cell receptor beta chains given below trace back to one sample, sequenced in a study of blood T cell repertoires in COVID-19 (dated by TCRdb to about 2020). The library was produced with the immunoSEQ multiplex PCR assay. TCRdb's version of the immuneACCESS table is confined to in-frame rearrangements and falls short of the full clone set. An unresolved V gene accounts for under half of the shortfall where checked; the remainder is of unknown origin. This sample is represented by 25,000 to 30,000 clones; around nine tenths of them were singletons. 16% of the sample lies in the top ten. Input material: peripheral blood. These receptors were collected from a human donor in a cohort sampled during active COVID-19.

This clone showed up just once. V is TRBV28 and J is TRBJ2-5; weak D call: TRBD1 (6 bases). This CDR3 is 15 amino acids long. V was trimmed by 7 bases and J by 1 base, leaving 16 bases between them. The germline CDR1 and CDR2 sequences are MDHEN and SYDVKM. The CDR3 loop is CASNPTGSSQETQYF. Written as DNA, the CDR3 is TGTGCCAGCAACCCTACAGGGAGCTCCCAAGAGACCCAGTACTTC.

CDR3 sequence: CASRDRGDTEAFF. The CDR3, as DNA: TGTGCCAGCAGGGACAGGGGGGACACTGAAGCTTTCTTT. The chain couples TRBV27 to TRBJ1-1; 10 nucleotides match TRBD1. Germline V gene lookup returns CDR1 MNHEY and CDR2 SMNVEV (reference sequence). J gave up 3 bases and V 6 bases, and 1 base lay outside the gene matches. CDR3 size: 13 residues.

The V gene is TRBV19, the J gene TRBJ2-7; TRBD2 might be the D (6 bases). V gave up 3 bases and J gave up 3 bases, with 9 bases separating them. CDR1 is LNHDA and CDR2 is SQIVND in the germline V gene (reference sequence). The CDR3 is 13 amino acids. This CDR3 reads CASSIGGHYEQYF. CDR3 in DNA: TGTGCCAGTAGTATCGGGGGTCACTACGAGCAGTACTTC.

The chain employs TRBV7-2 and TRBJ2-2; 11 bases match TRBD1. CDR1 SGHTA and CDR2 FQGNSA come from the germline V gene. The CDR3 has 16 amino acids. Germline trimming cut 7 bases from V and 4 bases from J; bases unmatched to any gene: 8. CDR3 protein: CASTPGQGAGTGELFF. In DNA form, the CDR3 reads TGTGCCAGCACCCCTGGACAGGGGGCGGGCACCGGGGAGCTGTTTTTT.

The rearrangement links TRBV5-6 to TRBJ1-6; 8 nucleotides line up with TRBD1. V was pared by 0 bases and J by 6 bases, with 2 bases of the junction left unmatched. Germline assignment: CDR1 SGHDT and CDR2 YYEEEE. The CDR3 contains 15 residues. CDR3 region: CASSLGTGPNSPLHF. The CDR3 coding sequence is TGTGCCAGCAGCTTGGGGACAGGGCCTAATTCACCCCTCCACTTT. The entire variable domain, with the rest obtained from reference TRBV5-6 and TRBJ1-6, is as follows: DAGVTQSPTHLIKTRGQQVTLRCSPKSGHDTVSWYQQALGQGPQFIFQYYEEEERQRGNFPDRFSGHQFPNYSSELNVNALLLGDSALYLCASSLGTGPNSPLHFGNGTRLTVT.

The CDR3 coding sequence is TGTGCCACCAGCGGCGGGGGGAATGAGCAGTTCTTC. It encodes CATSGGGNEQFF. This chain joins TRBV15 and TRBJ2-1; 8 bases line up with TRBD2. Losses at the gene ends were 5 bases for V and 7 bases for J; bases not matched to a gene: 1. Germline-derived CDR1 and CDR2 are LNHNV and YYDKDF (reference sequence). This CDR3 is 12 amino acids long.

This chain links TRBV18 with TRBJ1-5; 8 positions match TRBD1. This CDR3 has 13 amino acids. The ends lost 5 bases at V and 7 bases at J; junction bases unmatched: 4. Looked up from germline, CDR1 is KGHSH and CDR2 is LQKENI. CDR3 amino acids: CASSRTGTQPQHF. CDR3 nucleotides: TGTGCCAGCTCAAGGACAGGGACCCAGCCCCAGCATTTT. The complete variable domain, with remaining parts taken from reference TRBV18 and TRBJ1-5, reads NAGVMQNPRHLVRRRGQEARLRCSPMKGHSHVYWYRQLPEEGLKFMVYLQKENIIDESGMPKERFSAEFPKEGPSILRIQQVVRGDSAAYFCASSRTGTQPQHFGDGTRLSIL.

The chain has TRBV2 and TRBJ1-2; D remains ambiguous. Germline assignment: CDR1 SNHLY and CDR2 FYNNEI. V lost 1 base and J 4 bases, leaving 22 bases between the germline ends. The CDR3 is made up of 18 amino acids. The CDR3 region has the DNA TGTGCCAGCAGTGAAGTGAGCGGGTATTCCCCGATAACCTATGGCTACACCTTC. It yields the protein CASSEVSGYSPITYGYTF.

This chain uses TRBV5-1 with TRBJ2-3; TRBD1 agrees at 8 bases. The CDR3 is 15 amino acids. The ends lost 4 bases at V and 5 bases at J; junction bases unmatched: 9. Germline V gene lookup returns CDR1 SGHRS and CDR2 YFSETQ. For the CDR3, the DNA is TGCGCCAGCAGCCCAAGACAGGGGAACATAGATACGCAGTATTTT. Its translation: CASSPRQGNIDTQYF.

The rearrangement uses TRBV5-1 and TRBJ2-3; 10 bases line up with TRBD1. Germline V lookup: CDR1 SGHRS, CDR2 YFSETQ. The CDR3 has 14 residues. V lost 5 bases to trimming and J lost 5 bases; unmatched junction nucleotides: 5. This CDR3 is CASRSGQGEDTQYF. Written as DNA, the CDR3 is TGCGCCAGCAGGTCCGGACAGGGGGAAGATACGCAGTATTTT.

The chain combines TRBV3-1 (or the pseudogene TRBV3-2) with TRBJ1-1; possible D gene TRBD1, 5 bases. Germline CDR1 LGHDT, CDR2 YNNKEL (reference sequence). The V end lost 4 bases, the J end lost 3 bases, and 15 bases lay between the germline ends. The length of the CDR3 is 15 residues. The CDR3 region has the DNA TGTGCCAGCAGCCCAAGCCACAGGAGCCACACTGAAGCTTTCTTT. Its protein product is CASSPSHRSHTEAFF.

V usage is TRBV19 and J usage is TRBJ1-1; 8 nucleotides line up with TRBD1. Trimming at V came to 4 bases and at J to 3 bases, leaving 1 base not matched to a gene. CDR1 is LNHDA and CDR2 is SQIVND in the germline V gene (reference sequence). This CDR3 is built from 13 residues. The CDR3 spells CASSTDRDTEAFF. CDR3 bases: TGTGCCAGTAGTACGGACAGGGACACTGAAGCTTTCTTT. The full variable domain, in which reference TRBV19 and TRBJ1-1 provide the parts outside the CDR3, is DGGITQSPKYLFRKEGQNVTLSCEQNLNHDAMYWYRQDPGQGLRLIYYSQIVNDFQKGDIAEGYSVSREKKESFPLTVTSAQKNPTAFYLCASSTDRDTEAFFGQGTRLTVV.

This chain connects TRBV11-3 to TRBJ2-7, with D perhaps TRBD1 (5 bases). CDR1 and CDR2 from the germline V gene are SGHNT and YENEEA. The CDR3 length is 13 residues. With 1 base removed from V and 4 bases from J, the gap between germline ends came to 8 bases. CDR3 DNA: TGTGCCAGCAGCTTAGCAGGGATTTACGAGCAGTACTTC. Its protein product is CASSLAGIYEQYF.

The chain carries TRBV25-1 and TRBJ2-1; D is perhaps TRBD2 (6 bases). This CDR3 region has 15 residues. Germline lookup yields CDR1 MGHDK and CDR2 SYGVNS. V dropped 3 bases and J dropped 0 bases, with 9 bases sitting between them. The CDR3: CASSDWDFSYNEQFF. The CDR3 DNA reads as TGTGCCAGCAGTGATTGGGACTTCTCCTACAATGAGCAGTTCTTC.

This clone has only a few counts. CDR3 bases: TGTGCCAGCTCACCTAGGGACAGCTCCTACGAGCAGTACTTC. Its translation: CASSPRDSSYEQYF. V usage is TRBV18 and J usage is TRBJ2-7, with 7 positions matching TRBD1. This CDR3 comprises 14 residues. V gave up 3 bases and J gave up 0 bases; unmatched junction bases: 2. CDR1 and CDR2 (germline): KGHSH, LQKENI.

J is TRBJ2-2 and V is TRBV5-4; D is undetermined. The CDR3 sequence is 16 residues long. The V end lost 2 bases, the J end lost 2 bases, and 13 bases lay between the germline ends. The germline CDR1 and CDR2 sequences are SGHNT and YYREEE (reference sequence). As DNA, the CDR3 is TGTGCCAGCAGCTTCTTCTCCCCTGGCAACACCGGGGAGCTGTTTTTT. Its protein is CASSFFSPGNTGELFF. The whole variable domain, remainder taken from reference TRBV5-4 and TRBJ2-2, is ETGVTQSPTHLIKTRGQQVTLRCSSQSGHNTVSWYQQALGQGPQFIFQYYREEENGRGNFPPRFSGLQFPNYSSELNVNALELDDSALYLCASSFFSPGNTGELFFGEGSRLTVL.

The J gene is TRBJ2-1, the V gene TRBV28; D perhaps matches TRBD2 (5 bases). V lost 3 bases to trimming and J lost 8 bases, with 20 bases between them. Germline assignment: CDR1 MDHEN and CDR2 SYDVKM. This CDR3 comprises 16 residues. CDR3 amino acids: CASSFSSHLGRDEQFF. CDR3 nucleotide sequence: TGTGCCAGCAGTTTCTCCTCCCACCTAGGGCGGGATGAGCAGTTCTTC.

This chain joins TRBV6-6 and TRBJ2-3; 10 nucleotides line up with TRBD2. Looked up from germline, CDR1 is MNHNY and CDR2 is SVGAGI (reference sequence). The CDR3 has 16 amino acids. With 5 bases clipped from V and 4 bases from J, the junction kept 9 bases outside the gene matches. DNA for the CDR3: TGTGCCAGCAGTCGACGGAGGAGCGGGGGGGCAGATACGCAGTATTTT. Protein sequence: CASSRRRSGGADTQYF.

For the CDR3, the DNA is TGTGCCAGCAATCGACAGGGAGGAAATCAGCCCCAGCATTTT. Translating gives CASNRQGGNQPQHF. J is TRBJ1-5 and V is TRBV6-5; the match to TRBD1 covers 7 bases. From germline, CDR1 is MNHEY and CDR2 SVGAGI. V lost 7 bases to trimming and J lost 4 bases; unmatched junction nucleotides: 7. This CDR3 comprises 14 residues.

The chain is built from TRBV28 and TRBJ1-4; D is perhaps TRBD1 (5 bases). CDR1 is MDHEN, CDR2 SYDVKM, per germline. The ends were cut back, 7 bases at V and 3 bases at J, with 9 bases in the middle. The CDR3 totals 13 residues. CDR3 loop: CASNGGANEKLFF. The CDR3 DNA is TGTGCCAGCAATGGGGGGGCTAATGAAAAACTGTTTTTT. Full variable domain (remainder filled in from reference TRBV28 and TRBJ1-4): DVKVTQSSRYLVKRTGEKVFLECVQDMDHENMFWYRQDPGLGLRLIYFSYDVKMKEKGDIPEGYSVSREKKERFSLILESASTNQTSMYLCASNGGANEKLFFGSGTQLSVL.

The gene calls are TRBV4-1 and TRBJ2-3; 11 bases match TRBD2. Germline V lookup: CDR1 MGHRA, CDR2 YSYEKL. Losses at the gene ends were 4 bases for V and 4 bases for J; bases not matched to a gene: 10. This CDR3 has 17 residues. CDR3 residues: CASSRTSGRGRPDTQYF. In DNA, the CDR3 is TGCGCCAGCAGCCGAACTAGCGGGAGAGGGAGGCCAGATACGCAGTATTTT.

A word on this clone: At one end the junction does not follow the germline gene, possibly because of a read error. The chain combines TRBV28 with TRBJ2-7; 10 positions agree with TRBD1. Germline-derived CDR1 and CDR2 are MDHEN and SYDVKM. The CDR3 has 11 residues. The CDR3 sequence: CASSSGTGEHF. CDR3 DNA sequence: TGTGCCAGCAGTTCCGGGACAGGGGAGCACTTC.

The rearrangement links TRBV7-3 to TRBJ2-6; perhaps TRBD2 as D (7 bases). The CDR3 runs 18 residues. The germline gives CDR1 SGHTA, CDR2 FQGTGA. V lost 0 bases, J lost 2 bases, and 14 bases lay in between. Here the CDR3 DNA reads TGTGCCAGCAGCTTAACCCCTAGGGGGGGGACTGGGGCCAACGTCCTGACTTTC. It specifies CASSLTPRGGTGANVLTF. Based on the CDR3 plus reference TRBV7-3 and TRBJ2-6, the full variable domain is GAGVSQTPSNKVTEKGKYVELRCDPISGHTALYWYRQSLGQGPEFLIYFQGTGAADDSGLPNDRFFAVRPEGSVSTLKIQRTERGDSAVYLCASSLTPRGGTGANVLTFGAGSRLTVL.